Detailed here is one T cell receptor (beta chain). The data belong to a study of shared clonotypes between healthy human individuals. Looking at the study overall: For every donor, three CD4 naive, three CD4 memory, two CD8 naive and one CD8 memory plates were used.

Sequenced by immunoSEQ multiplex PCR; TCRdb stores in-frame clones only, minus some. This sample has more than 2 million clones, with about 93% found just once. The CDR3 consists of 13 residues. CDR1 LGHNA and CDR2 YSLEER come from the germline V gene. Naivety among CD8 cells was defined by CD45RO negativity and positive CCR7 selection, thereby excluding terminally differentiated effector memory CD45RA+ cells. HIV-negative, healthy adults without recent acute infections or vaccinations were the donors. The sequence came from a man aged 18 to 35 in good health. Some clones in this sample may be carry-over from other donors' samples. The chain combines TRBV4-3 with TRBJ2-5; 7 bases align to TRBD2. The tail of the sequence fits TRBJ2-7 better, so the J call may be wrong. Sequencing was carried out using naive CD8+ T cells from PBMCs. CDR3 sequence: CASSWGGADEQYF. As DNA, the CDR3 is TGCGCCAGCAGCTGGGGAGGGGCGGACGAGCAGTACTTC.